These T cell receptor beta chains were read from a single sample in a study of cytomegalovirus exposure and HLA in healthy donors. Generated by immunoSEQ multiplex PCR, the TCRdb table keeps only in-frame clones and is missing some. The sample yields about 240,000 clones, approximately 81% seen once. Sequenced sample: PBMCs. The receptors derive from a woman in her sixties in good health and CMV-seropositive. The conserved cysteine and the conserved F or W are not part of the CDR3 here. The order of the fields is J gene, V gene, CDR3 protein.

J: TRBJ2-7
V: TRBV5-6
CDR3: ASTLRGQGSNEQY

J: TRBJ2-3
V: TRBV11-2
CDR3: ASSLAAGATDTQY

J: TRBJ1-2
V: TRBV30
CDR3: AWSSRNYGYT

J: TRBJ2-6
V: TRBV5-4
CDR3: ASSLAGISGANVLT

J: TRBJ2-1
V: TRBV6-5
CDR3: ASIPNAGAYNEQF

J: TRBJ2-5
V: TRBV14
CDR3: ASSDWTGRETQY

J: TRBJ1-2
V: TRBV6-6
CDR3: ASSSPRTGVGYT

J: TRBJ2-7
V: TRBV18
CDR3: ASSPPKGVYYEQY

J: TRBJ2-5
V: TRBV7-8
CDR3: ASSLEYGRRVETQY

J: TRBJ1-1
V: TRBV29-1
CDR3: SVGGGRGGTEAF

J: TRBJ2-3
V: TRBV11-2
CDR3: ASSSFPVGGGSTDTQY

J: TRBJ1-5
V: TRBV7-7
CDR3: ASSRDLNQPQH

J: TRBJ2-1
V: TRBV23-1
CDR3: ASSQRTGTNEQF

J: TRBJ2-7
V: TRBV7-2
CDR3: ASRPSSGASYEQY

J: TRBJ1-5
V: TRBV4-1
CDR3: ASSHPPTGSNQPQH

J: TRBJ2-1
V: TRBV29-1
CDR3: SVDLGTSGMDEQF

J: TRBJ2-2
V: TRBV7-9
CDR3: ASTPGRGNTGELF

J: TRBJ2-2
V: TRBV2
CDR3: ASRAGLAGTGELF

J: TRBJ1-3
V: TRBV2
CDR3: ASSDGVPGQGSGNTIY

J: TRBJ2-4
V: TRBV27
CDR3: ASSSGTGENIQY

J: TRBJ1-6
V: TRBV7-3
CDR3: ASSPQVNSPLH

J: TRBJ2-1
V: TRBV7-6
CDR3: ASSLGHLGGFNEQF

J: TRBJ2-1
V: TRBV18
CDR3: ASSPYGRELSNEQF

J: TRBJ2-7
V: TRBV5-6
CDR3: ASSRDRTYEQY

J: TRBJ2-3
V: TRBV5-4
CDR3: ASNPLRGGSGTDTQY

J: TRBJ2-6
V: TRBV29-1
CDR3: SGQAGANVLT

J: TRBJ1-1
V: TRBV19
CDR3: ASSKLDTPFEAF

J: TRBJ2-1
V: TRBV6-5
CDR3: ASIQGSEQF

J: TRBJ2-7
V: TRBV5-8
CDR3: ASRPTGGRF

J: TRBJ2-5
V: TRBV5-1
CDR3: ASSLAQGTQY

J: TRBJ2-7
V: TRBV5-4
CDR3: ASSAPAAPSYEQY

J: TRBJ1-4
V: TRBV4-1
CDR3: ASSQDWNTGLWNEKLF

J: TRBJ2-3
V: TRBV10-3
CDR3: AIGQGESTDTQY

J: TRBJ1-1
V: TRBV10-3
CDR3: AISPGQLNTEAF

J: TRBJ2-7
V: TRBV7-2
CDR3: ASSGQSYEQY

J: TRBJ1-1
V: TRBV6-5
CDR3: ASSSWGDTEAF

J: TRBJ2-3
V: TRBV4-2
CDR3: ASSQGGLARTDTQY

J: TRBJ2-3
V: TRBV5-4
CDR3: ASSLGASAVLADTQY

J: TRBJ2-7
V: TRBV10-3
CDR3: AIRASVEQY

J: TRBJ2-2
V: TRBV13
CDR3: ASSPRLGRGNTGELF

J: TRBJ2-7
V: TRBV27
CDR3: ASREWGRGGDTYEQY

J: TRBJ2-1
V: TRBV21-1
CDR3: ASSKVKPGDLARNPEQF

J: TRBJ2-3
V: TRBV9
CDR3: ASSVGASADTQY

J: TRBJ2-2
V: TRBV4-2
CDR3: ASSQEKSVGELF

J: TRBJ1-6
V: TRBV5-4
CDR3: ASSSPGTGRSPLH

J: TRBJ2-1
V: TRBV27
CDR3: ASSLSILAGAYNEQF

J: TRBJ1-2
V: TRBV6-5
CDR3: ASKGPQGGYT

J: TRBJ1-1
V: TRBV6-6
CDR3: ASSPTGNLGEAF

J: TRBJ2-7
V: TRBV11-2
CDR3: ASSLTDRGTYEQY

J: TRBJ2-4
V: TRBV7-9
CDR3: ASSIVTHREGKNIQY